What follows are 17 T cell receptor beta chains derived from one specimen sequenced in a study of blood T cell repertoires in COVID-19. Data came from immunoSEQ multiplex PCR; TCRdb stores just in-frame clones and leaves some out. The data contain approximately 220,000 clones, around 87% of them singletons. Sequenced sample: peripheral blood. These receptors all come from a man between 60 and 70 years old with acute or convalescent COVID-19.

The gene calls are TRBV6-5 and TRBJ1-4; 7 nucleotides agree with TRBD1. The V gene's germline CDR1 is MNHEY and CDR2 SVGAGI. CDR3 length: 15 amino acids. V trimming: 7 bases; J trimming: 4 bases; junction bases outside the gene matches: 9. The CDR3 sequence is CASTSWDSLNEKLFF. CDR3 sequence (DNA): TGTGCCAGCACTAGTTGGGACAGTCTTAATGAAAAACTGTTTTTT.

The chain employs TRBV28 and TRBJ2-3, with 12 bases lining up with TRBD2. The J segment lost 3 bases and the V segment lost 4 bases, leaving 11 bases of the junction unmatched. The germline gives CDR1 MDHEN, CDR2 SYDVKM. The CDR3 consists of 18 residues. In DNA form, the CDR3 reads TGTGCCAGCAGTTCCTCCGGACTAGCGGGGCGGTATACAGATACGCAGTATTTT. It translates to CASSSSGLAGRYTDTQYF.

The chain joins TRBV5-4 to TRBJ1-2; D remains unclear. CDR3 length: 18 amino acids. V was clipped by 0 bases and J by 5 bases, with 23 bases between them. Germline V gene sequence: CDR1 SGHNT, CDR2 YYREEE (reference sequence). The CDR3: CASSLGVEAARREYGYTF. CDR3 coding DNA: TGTGCCAGCAGCTTGGGTGTGGAGGCAGCGAGGAGGGAGTATGGCTACACCTTC.

The chain combines TRBV6-4 with TRBJ2-4; unclear D gene. CDR1 is MRHNA, CDR2 SNTAGT, per germline. The V end lost 2 bases, the J end lost 5 bases, and 7 bases lay between the germline ends. The CDR3 totals 13 residues. The CDR3 bases are TGTGCCAGCAGTGACGGCCCCCAAAACATTCAGTACTTC. Translating gives CASSDGPQNIQYF.

V and J are TRBV5-1 and TRBJ1-5, with 8 bases lining up with TRBD1. The ends lost 3 bases at V and 1 base at J; junction bases unmatched: 3. The CDR3 runs to 15 residues. Germline V gene sequence: CDR1 SGHRS, CDR2 YFSETQ. For the CDR3, the DNA is TGCGCCAGCAGCTGGGGGACAGGCAGCAATCAGCCCCAGCATTTT. Its protein product is CASSWGTGSNQPQHF. The whole variable domain, filled in from reference TRBV5-1 and TRBJ1-5, reads KAGVTQTPRYLIKTRGQQVTLSCSPISGHRSVSWYQQTPGQGLQFLFEYFSETQRNKGNFPGRFSGRQFSNSRSEMNVSTLELGDSALYLCASSWGTGSNQPQHFGDGTRLSIL.

As DNA, the CDR3 is TGTGCCAGCCTACGGCTCGGGGGGTCCCTCTCCTACGAGCAGTACTTC. Its protein is CASLRLGGSLSYEQYF. The chain employs TRBV2 and TRBJ2-7; 7 nucleotides line up with TRBD2. The CDR3 loop spans 16 amino acids. V was clipped by 8 bases and J by 0 bases; unmatched bases: 13. Germline CDR1 SNHLY, CDR2 FYNNEI.

The chain links TRBV30 to TRBJ1-3; D remains unclear. Trimming took 1 base from V and 0 from J, leaving 4 bases between them. CDR1 GTSNPN and CDR2 SVGIG come from the germline V gene (reference sequence). The CDR3 consists of 13 residues. CDR3 in DNA: TGTGCCTGGAGTGGACTCTCTGGAAACACCATATATTTT. Amino acids: CAWSGLSGNTIYF.

The chain is built from TRBV5-4 and TRBJ2-7; 8 bases agree with TRBD1. Germline assignment: CDR1 SGHNT and CDR2 YYREEE (reference sequence). This CDR3 contains 16 residues. With 2 bases clipped from V and 2 bases from J, the junction kept 9 bases outside the gene matches. The CDR3 nucleotides are TGTGCCAGCAGCTTACCCGGACAGGGTGGGACCTACGAGCAGTACTTC. Its protein product is CASSLPGQGGTYEQYF.

The gene calls are TRBV9 and TRBJ2-3, with a possible D match to TRBD2 (6 bases). V was shortened by 7 bases and J by 1 base, with 10 bases between the two germline ends. Looked up from germline, CDR1 is SGDLS and CDR2 is YYNGEE. The CDR3 length is 13 residues. The DNA of the CDR3 is TGTGCCAGCGGGGGGTTGGGCACAGATACGCAGTATTTT. Protein product: CASGGLGTDTQYF.

The CDR3 bases are TGTGCCACCAAGACGGTCGCAAGGGGTGAGCAGTTCTTC. Amino acid sequence: CATKTVARGEQFF. The chain recombines TRBV6-6 with TRBJ2-1; D is possibly TRBD1 (5 bases). CDR3 length equals 13 residues. The germline CDR1 and CDR2 sequences are MNHNY and SVGAGI (reference sequence). Trimming cost V 10 bases and J 9 bases, with 19 bases left between them.

V usage is TRBV7-7 and J usage is TRBJ2-5; D is perhaps TRBD1 (6 bases). The CDR3 loop spans 15 amino acids. The germline CDR1 and CDR2 sequences are SSHAT and FNYEAQ (reference sequence). Trimming removed 3 bases at V and 4 bases at J, with 15 bases between. CDR3 amino acids: CASSLGVQGGETQYF. CDR3 bases: TGTGCCAGCAGCTTGGGAGTACAGGGCGGAGAGACCCAGTACTTC.

V is TRBV6-5 and J is TRBJ2-2; D is undetermined. Germline V CDR1 and CDR2: MNHEY, SVGAGI. The CDR3 runs 15 residues. V shed 7 bases and J shed 3 bases, with 15 bases lying between them. The CDR3 nucleotides read TGTGCCAGCAAAGGAATGTGGAGTTACACCGGGGAGCTGTTTTTT. It yields the protein CASKGMWSYTGELFF.

The rearrangement uses TRBV7-2 and TRBJ2-5; 9 bases agree with TRBD2. Germline-derived CDR1 and CDR2 are SGHTA and FQGNSA. J gave up 3 bases and V 3 bases, and 2 bases lay outside the gene matches. The CDR3 covers 14 residues. The CDR3: CASSFGGGEETQYF. In DNA form, the CDR3 reads TGTGCCAGCAGCTTTGGCGGGGGGGAAGAGACCCAGTACTTC. Full variable domain (missing parts from reference TRBV7-2 and TRBJ2-5): GAGVSQSPSNKVTEKGKDVELRCDPISGHTALYWYRQSLGQGLEFLIYFQGNSAPDKSGLPSDRFSAERTGGSVSTLTIQRTQQEDSAVYLCASSFGGGEETQYFGPGTRLLVL.

The chain has TRBV5-6 and TRBJ1-3; D may be TRBD1 (5 bases). Trimming shortened V by 1 base and J by 4 bases, and 15 bases separated the two germline ends. CDR3 length: 16 residues. Germline CDR1 reads SGHDT; CDR2 reads YYEEEE. The CDR3 sequence: CASSLLAGRTGNTIYF. CDR3 DNA: TGTGCCAGCAGCTTGCTGGCTGGACGGACAGGAAACACCATATATTTT.

This clone was observed once. This rearrangement joins TRBV5-6 to TRBJ1-2; no definite D call. Germline CDR1 is SGHDT and CDR2 is YYEEEE. The V gene lost 1 base and the J gene lost 3 bases, with 7 bases spanning the gap. The CDR3 covers 13 residues. CDR3 residues: CASSLSRYYGYTF. The CDR3 region has the DNA TGTGCCAGCAGCTTGTCCAGGTACTATGGCTACACCTTC.

The genes are TRBV5-6 and TRBJ2-6, with 10 bases lining up with TRBD1. CDR3 length: 17 residues. CDR1 SGHDT and CDR2 YYEEEE come from the germline V gene. The trim removed 6 bases at V and 1 base at J, leaving 7 bases unmatched. The CDR3 protein is CASIETGGASGANVLTF. The CDR3, as DNA: TGTGCCAGCATCGAGACAGGGGGCGCATCTGGGGCCAACGTCCTGACTTTC.

This chain connects TRBV12-3 or TRBV12-4 to TRBJ1-5; D unclear. The CDR3 loop spans 13 amino acids. The V and J ends lost 8 bases and 0 bases respectively, with 8 bases between them. The DNA for the CDR3 is TGTGCCAGCGGCAAATTTAGCAATCAGCCCCAGCATTTT. It specifies CASGKFSNQPQHF.